A single sample gave rise to the 16 T cell receptor beta chains below, sequenced in a study of shared T cell receptors in the human thymus. Here immunoSEQ multiplex PCR was the method, and the copy in TCRdb shows in-frame clones only, minus some. This table holds approximately 730,000 clones, around 85% found once. These data also featured in a second study, about human thymus T cells.

Input material: thymocytes. The receptor set was obtained from a girl less than two years old with a congenital heart defect.

The chain carries TRBV5-1 and TRBJ1-3; the match to TRBD1 covers 8 bases. CDR3 length equals 21 residues. The germline V gene encodes CDR1 SGHRS and CDR2 YFSETQ. V gave up 3 bases and J gave up 2 bases; unmatched junction bases: 22. The CDR3 region has the DNA TGCGCCAGCAGCTGCGAGGGTTCCTACGCAGGGGGCTTATTCGCTGGAAACACCATATATTTT. It specifies CASSCEGSYAGGLFAGNTIYF.

This chain uses TRBV5-1 with TRBJ2-1, with 7 bases identical to TRBD1. With V trimmed by 4 bases and J by 6 bases, 13 bases remained unmatched. The CDR3 contains 16 residues. Germline-derived CDR1 and CDR2 are SGHRS and YFSETQ. This chain's CDR3 is CASSQDSRDRANEQFF. The CDR3 bases are TGCGCCAGCAGCCAAGATAGCCGGGACAGAGCCAATGAGCAGTTCTTC.

The chain carries TRBV7-2 and TRBJ1-2; 8 nucleotides line up with TRBD1. The CDR3 contains 18 residues. CDR1 SGHTA and CDR2 FQGNSA come from the germline V gene. With V trimmed by 2 bases and J by 2 bases, 13 bases remained unmatched. In DNA form, the CDR3 reads TGTGCCAGCAGCTTATATATCAGTTGGGACAGGAGAAACTATGGCTACACCTTC. It specifies CASSLYISWDRRNYGYTF.

This clone was observed a handful of times. The chain carries TRBV5-1 and TRBJ1-6; 8 bases are a match to TRBD1. Germline-derived CDR1 and CDR2 are SGHRS and YFSETQ. CDR3 length equals 18 residues. The V segment lost 3 bases and the J segment 2 bases; nucleotides outside the gene matches: 10. Written as DNA, the CDR3 is TGCGCCAGCAGCTCGACTCAACCGGGACAGGCCTATAATTCACCCCTCCACTTT. It encodes CASSSTQPGQAYNSPLHF.

The rearrangement joins TRBV15 to TRBJ2-3; D unresolved. Trimming took off 5 bases at V and 4 bases at J, with 19 bases between the two ends. Germline CDR1 reads LNHNV; CDR2 reads YYDKDF (reference sequence). The CDR3 extends over 16 amino acids. As DNA, the CDR3 is TGTGCCACCAGCCCCCGATCCTTTTCAGTCGCAGATACGCAGTATTTT. Protein sequence: CATSPRSFSVADTQYF.

The chain employs TRBV27 and TRBJ2-7, with D tentatively TRBD1 (5 bases). Germline V gene data show CDR1 as MNHEY and CDR2 as SMNVEV (reference sequence). Trimming removed 6 bases at V and 0 bases at J, with 15 bases between. The CDR3 length is 15 residues. The CDR3 region has the DNA TGTGCCAGCAGCCGTACACACAGGAGCTCCTACGAGCAGTACTTC. Translated: CASSRTHRSSYEQYF.

The rearrangement joins TRBV14 to TRBJ2-1; 10 positions match TRBD2. This CDR3 spans 19 amino acids. J was trimmed by 0 bases and V by 1 base; bases with no gene match: 9. Per the germline V gene, CDR1 is SGHDN and CDR2 is FVKESK. The CDR3 region is CASSQVLAGGLSSYNEQFF. CDR3 sequence (DNA): TGTGCCAGCAGCCAAGTTTTAGCGGGGGGCCTCAGCTCCTACAATGAGCAGTTCTTC.

The chain joins TRBV6-5 to TRBJ2-1, with no clear D. With 5 bases removed from V and 3 bases from J, the gap between germline ends came to 14 bases. This CDR3 has 15 amino acids. Germline CDR1 and CDR2: MNHEY and SVGAGI. CDR3 protein: CASSNRLPIYNEQFF. The CDR3 nucleotides are TGTGCCAGCAGTAATAGACTGCCAATCTACAATGAGCAGTTCTTC.

This chain connects TRBV5-5 to TRBJ1-2, with D possibly TRBD1 on 5 matching bases. Trimming cost V 6 bases and J 2 bases, with 14 bases left between them. Germline V gene sequence: CDR1 SGHKS, CDR2 YYEKEE (reference sequence). This CDR3 spans 14 amino acids. The DNA of the CDR3 is TGTGCCAGCACCATTGCGGGGGAGAACTATGGCTACACCTTC. This translates into CASTIAGENYGYTF.

The genes are TRBV10-3 and TRBJ1-1; D is perhaps TRBD1 (6 bases). Germline V gene data show CDR1 as ENHRY and CDR2 as SYGVKD. Between the trimmed V and J ends, which lost 10 bases and 7 bases, there was a span of 19 bases. The CDR3 runs 13 residues. DNA for the CDR3: TGTGCCACTGATTTAGGTCCGGGACATGAAGCTTTCTTT. This translates into CATDLGPGHEAFF.

This chain links TRBV4-3 with TRBJ2-7, with 7 bases that match TRBD2. CDR1 and CDR2 from the germline V gene are LGHNA and YSLEER. Unmatched junction bases numbered 15, after V lost 2 bases and J lost 2 bases. This CDR3 is built from 18 residues. The CDR3 loop reads CASSQWPPGASGTYEQYF. CDR3 nucleotide sequence: TGCGCCAGCAGCCAATGGCCCCCTGGGGCTAGCGGTACCTACGAGCAGTACTTC.

The chain employs TRBV4-2 and TRBJ1-5, with a tentative D call TRBD1 (6 bases). This CDR3 comprises 17 residues. V gave up 1 base and J gave up 4 bases, with 17 bases separating them. The germline gives CDR1 LGHNA, CDR2 YNFKEQ. In DNA, the CDR3 is TGTGCCAGCAGCCAAGGCGGATCCGGGACACCAAATCAGCCCCAGCATTTT. Protein sequence: CASSQGGSGTPNQPQHF.

The CDR3 coding sequence is TGCGCCAGCAAAAATTCTGACAGAAACTATGGCTACACCTTC. Its translation: CASKNSDRNYGYTF. The chain links TRBV5-1 to TRBJ1-2; possible D gene TRBD1, 5 bases. Trimming pared 6 bases from V and 2 bases from J, leaving 14 bases between. CDR1 is SGHRS and CDR2 is YFSETQ in the germline V gene. The CDR3 consists of 14 residues.

The genes are TRBV5-1 and TRBJ1-2, with D possibly TRBD1 on 6 matching bases. Germline CDR1 SGHRS, CDR2 YFSETQ. V was cut by 0 bases and J by 5 bases, with 23 bases left in between. The CDR3 contains 18 residues. The CDR3 region has the DNA TGCGCCAGCAGCTTGGCCCACGCCCCTGACCGGGACACATATGGCTACACCTTC. This encodes CASSLAHAPDRDTYGYTF. Full variable domain (outside the CDR3, taken from reference TRBV5-1 and TRBJ1-2): KAGVTQTPRYLIKTRGQQVTLSCSPISGHRSVSWYQQTPGQGLQFLFEYFSETQRNKGNFPGRFSGRQFSNSRSEMNVSTLELGDSALYLCASSLAHAPDRDTYGYTFGSGTRLTVV.

The rearrangement uses TRBV5-5 and TRBJ2-7, with D possibly being TRBD2 (6 bases). Germline CDR1 and CDR2: SGHKS and YYEKEE (reference sequence). The CDR3 runs to 15 residues. V lost 2 bases and J 1 base, leaving 13 bases between the germline ends. CDR3 in amino acids: CASSFVSGQSYEQYF. The CDR3 bases are TGTGCCAGCAGCTTTGTAAGCGGGCAGTCCTACGAGCAGTACTTC.

This clone has only a few counts. The chain uses TRBV9 and TRBJ1-6; D not resolved. This CDR3 has 15 amino acids. V shed 1 base and J shed 7 bases, with 12 bases lying between them. Germline CDR1 is SGDLS and CDR2 is YYNGEE. CDR3 protein: CASSVSPGENSPLHF. As DNA, the CDR3 is TGTGCCAGCAGCGTAAGTCCCGGGGAGAATTCACCCCTCCACTTT.